This T cell receptor (beta chain) was sequenced in a study of shared clonotypes between healthy human individuals. From germline, CDR1 is MDHEN and CDR2 SYDVKM. CDR3 size: 16 residues. V lost 8 bases and J 3 bases, leaving 22 bases between the germline ends. This clone came up once. The table came from immunoSEQ multiplex PCR; TCRdb's copy has only in-frame clones and leaves some out. The top ten hold roughly an eighth of the sample, which has about 470,000 clones, about 85% seen once. The chain has TRBV28 and TRBJ1-1; possible D gene TRBD1, 6 bases. The sequenced material came from PBMCs. This receptor was identified in a woman in her forties in good health. Some clones in this sample may be carry-over from other donors' samples. The CDR3 nucleotides read TGTGCCAGCCCACCTCGGGGGGCTGGGGTTCACACTGAAGCTTTCTTT. Amino acid sequence: CASPPRGAGVHTEAFF.